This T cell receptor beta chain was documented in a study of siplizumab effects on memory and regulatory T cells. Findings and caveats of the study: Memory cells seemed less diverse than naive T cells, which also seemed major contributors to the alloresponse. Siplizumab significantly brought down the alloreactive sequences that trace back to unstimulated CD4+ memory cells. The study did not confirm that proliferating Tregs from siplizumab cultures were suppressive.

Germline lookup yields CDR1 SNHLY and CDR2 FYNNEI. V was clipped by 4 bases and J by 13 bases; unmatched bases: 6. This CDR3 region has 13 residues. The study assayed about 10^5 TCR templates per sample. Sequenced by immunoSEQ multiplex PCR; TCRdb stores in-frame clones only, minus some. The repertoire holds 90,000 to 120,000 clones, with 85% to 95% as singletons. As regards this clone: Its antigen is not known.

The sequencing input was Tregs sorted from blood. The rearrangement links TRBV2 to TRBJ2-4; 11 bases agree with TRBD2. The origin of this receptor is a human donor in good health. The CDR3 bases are TGTGCCAGCAGTGGGTCGACTAGCGGGACACAGTACTTC. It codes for CASSGSTSGTQYF.